This TCR beta chain was found in a study of blood T cell repertoires in COVID-19 (dated by TCRdb to the early 2020s). Study-level background: The collaborator samples originated in the United States, Italy and Spain and spanned the acute and convalescent phases of COVID-19. Samples came from the ongoing ImmuneRACE study (first 160 participants) plus 1,254 subjects from 6 global collaborators. The material from the prospective study consisted of cDNA or gDNA derived from T cells, B-cell-depleted T cells, or PBMCs. The dataset comprised deeply sampled blood TCRbeta repertoires from subjects exposed to, actively infected with, or recovered from COVID-19. Sample metadata almost always included a de-identified subject ID, COVID-19 status, age in years and sex. The repertoires were made available in a free public database intended to serve as a resource for research on the immune response to SARS-CoV-2. HLA class I and class II types, where available, came from metadata supplied by the sample provider rather than from assay-based typing.

This clone was detected only once. The antigen it recognizes is unknown. No clone much larger than this one lies a single base away; base qualities are absent. Results and caveats for the whole study, not just this receptor: The quantity of clinical and demographic metadata differed by source and by participant and was supplied without curation.

Each collaborating institution followed its own protocols to collect whole blood in K2EDTA tubes. For TCRbeta analysis, collaborators shipped samples in one of three forms: frozen whole blood, isolated PBMCs, or DNA extracted from either of those sample types. Trimming removed 3 bases from V and 3 bases from J; the gene matches leave 22 bases unexplained. The germline V gene gives CDR1 as KGHSH and CDR2 as LQKENI. Taken from cysteine to phenylalanine, the CDR3 has 21 residues. Of the read, only the CDR3 DNA is kept; its 63 bases are in frame from base 1. TCRbeta CDR3 regions were amplified from genomic DNA using the immunoSEQ Assay, a bias-controlled multiplex PCR. The paper's data handling went like this. The number of nucleated cells in each sample was estimated from the amplification of reference gene primers within the assay. To quantify the absolute abundance of each unique TCRbeta CDR3 rearrangement, sequence reads were collapsed and filtered. For each sample, productive Simpson clonality was calculated as the square root of Simpson's diversity index over productive rearrangements. As stored in TCRdb, this immuneACCESS dataset retains in-frame rearrangements with V and J assigned. A fraction of the clones does not appear; measured against another copy, unresolved V genes explain less than half of the discrepancy, and the remainder lacks a known reason. D and trimming were read from the DNA, whereas the V and J calls and clone size are those reported in that table. Recorded for this sample are under 200,000 clones; 65% to 90% of them occurred a single time. The ten largest clones represent approximately 1.5% of the sample.

This receptor was obtained from a human donor in a cohort sampled during active COVID-19. The sequenced material came from peripheral blood. This chain is built from TRBV18 and TRBJ2-4; TRBD1 matches 8 bases in the middle. The nucleotide sequence is TGTGCCAGCTCACCTACCTTGGGGGTACCGACAGGGGCCCACGACAAAAACATTCAGTACTTC. Its coded protein is CASSPTLGVPTGAHDKNIQYF.